This T cell receptor beta chain was recorded in a study of OX40 agonist ivuxolimab in advanced cancers. There are 14 residues in the CDR3. V lost 2 bases, J lost 16 bases, and 8 bases stayed unmatched. The germline V gene encodes CDR1 MGHRA and CDR2 YSYEKL. People who had autoimmune disease history or systemic immunosuppression were excluded. The repertoire was sequenced with immunoSEQ multiplex PCR; TCRdb's copy has only in-frame clones and lacks some. The data contain over 30,000 clones, about 84% of them singletons. The V gene is TRBV4-1, the J gene TRBJ1-6; TRBD1 agrees at 10 bases. This sample comprised CD4+ or CD8+ T cells sorted from blood, obtained in a trial of the OX40 agonist ivuxolimab. The TCR sequence derives from an adult with an advanced solid tumor such as melanoma, head and neck, liver or kidney cancer. The CDR3 region is CASSQPGQGTPLHF. CDR3 DNA: TGCGCCAGCAGCCAACCGGGACAGGGGACCCCGCTCCACTTT.